What follows are 2 T cell receptor beta chains derived from one specimen sequenced in a study of blood T cell repertoires in COVID-19. Assay: immunoSEQ multiplex PCR; the TCRdb copy retains only in-frame clones and omits some. The sample lists around 170,000 clones, 84% occurring once. Sample: peripheral blood. The source is a man between 25 and 39 years old with active or convalescent COVID-19.

The chain uses TRBV12-5 and TRBJ1-2; the match to TRBD1 covers 9 bases. Looked up from germline, CDR1 is LGHNT and CDR2 is FRNRAP. The V segment lost 5 bases and the J segment 4 bases; nucleotides outside the gene matches: 2. The CDR3 is 13 residues long. The CDR3 is CASGQQGAYGYTF. The CDR3 DNA sequence: TGTGCTAGTGGTCAACAGGGGGCCTATGGCTACACCTTC. The full variable domain, its missing parts supplied by reference TRBV12-5 and TRBJ1-2, is DARVTQTPRHKVTEMGQEVTMRCQPILGHNTVFWYRQTMMQGLELLAYFRNRAPLDDSGMPKDRFSAEMPDATLATLKIQPSEPRDSAVYFCASGQQGAYGYTFGSGTRLTVV.

V is TRBV18 and J is TRBJ2-3; 11 nucleotides align to TRBD1. The CDR3 loop spans 16 amino acids. Germline CDR1 KGHSH, CDR2 LQKENI. V gave up 6 bases and J gave up 1 base; unmatched junction bases: 6. The CDR3 nucleotides are TGTGCCAGCTCCGGATGGACAGGGGGCGGCACAGATACGCAGTATTTT. Amino acids: CASSGWTGGGTDTQYF.